The T cell receptor beta chain described here comes from a study of T cells after yellow fever vaccination. Study information: Fractions with few cells were prepared using SMART-Seq v4 Ultra Low Input.

The study made its TCR cDNA through 5'RACE template switching. That step introduced a universal primer site along with UMIs. MiXCR was run by TCRdb on the 5' RACE reads, yielding one entry per CDR3 protein. The table has approximately 32,000 distinct CDR3 sequences, roughly 4.5% seen once; the top ten hold 46%. As to this clonotype: Its antigen is currently unknown.

CDR1 SGHTA and CDR2 FQGNSA come from the germline V gene. J lost 7 bases, V lost 8 bases, and 11 bases had no gene match. This CDR3 has 15 amino acids. Study results and caveats: One caveat is that FACS-sorted repertoires could contain abundant clonotypes contaminating from the bulk population. Secondary responses were weaker yet peaked faster, day 5 versus 15.

The origin of this receptor is a man aged 30-40 years who received the YFV17D yellow fever vaccine. The gene calls are TRBV7-2 and TRBJ2-5; 12 bases line up with TRBD2. This specimen was CD8+ T cells sorted from PBMCs, taken 5 days after the yellow fever booster vaccination. The CDR3 spells CASSGLAGQPGTQYF. Here the CDR3 DNA reads TGTGCCAGCTCGGGACTAGCGGGCCAGCCAGGGACCCAGTACTTC.